This T cell receptor (beta chain) is from a study of siplizumab effects on memory and regulatory T cells. Broader study findings: To unstimulated subsets, only a minor fraction of alloreactive clones could be mapped.

Details on this clone: Its target is not known.

Profiling relied on immunoSEQ multiplex PCR, and the TCRdb table lists in-frame clones only, not all of them. The table records around 100,000 clones, roughly 92% of them present only once. The TCR sequence derives from a human donor in good health. Sequenced input: Tregs sorted from blood.

CDR3 region: CASSKRTGFIYNEQFF. DNA of the CDR3: TGTGCCAGCAGCAAAAGGACAGGGTTTATCTACAATGAGCAGTTCTTC. The chain employs TRBV7-9 and TRBJ2-1; 8 positions match TRBD1. There are 16 residues in the CDR3. V was pared by 5 bases and J by 3 bases, with 9 bases of the junction left unmatched. CDR1 and CDR2 (germline): SEHNR, FQNEAQ (reference sequence).